This passage covers 17 T cell receptor beta chains from one sample sequenced in a study of cytomegalovirus exposure and HLA in healthy donors. The PCR had 60 Vbeta and 13 Jbeta primers. Only in-frame clones appear in the TCRdb table, and some are missing; sequencing was by immunoSEQ multiplex PCR. The sample holds about 160,000 clones, nearly 80% seen once. Sequencing was done on a sample of PBMCs. These receptors all stem from a woman in her thirties or forties in good health and CMV-seronegative.

This rearrangement joins TRBV2 to TRBJ1-2, with D perhaps TRBD1 (6 bases). V dropped 6 bases and J dropped 4 bases, with 12 bases sitting between them. The CDR3 has 13 residues. Germline V gene lookup returns CDR1 SNHLY and CDR2 FYNNEI. For the CDR3, the DNA is TGTGCCAGCAGGGTGGACAGTTTCTATGGCTACACCTTC. This encodes CASRVDSFYGYTF.

This clone has more than one count but fewer than ten. This chain connects TRBV18 to TRBJ1-5, with unresolved D. The V end was cut by 4 bases, the J end by 9 bases, with 16 bases between. Germline assignment: CDR1 KGHSH and CDR2 LQKENI. The CDR3 covers 14 residues. The CDR3 spells CASSRGFGERPQHF. The CDR3 region has the DNA TGTGCCAGCTCACGGGGATTTGGGGAGCGGCCCCAGCATTTT.

This rearrangement joins TRBV6-1 to TRBJ1-2, with D perhaps matching TRBD1 (5 bases). The germline V and J ends were trimmed by 0 bases and 3 bases, with 17 bases remaining between them. The CDR3 totals 17 residues. Germline values: CDR1 MNHNS, CDR2 SASEGT. CDR3 protein: CASSEARGTNPHYGYTF. CDR3 DNA: TGTGCCAGCAGTGAAGCGCGGGGGACCAACCCTCACTATGGCTACACCTTC.

The chain couples TRBV4-1 to TRBJ2-4; a possible D gene is TRBD2 (6 bases). Deletions cut 1 base from V and 3 bases from J, with 19 bases between. The CDR3 covers 18 residues. Germline CDR1 is MGHRA and CDR2 is YSYEKL. CDR3 DNA: TGCGCCAGCAGCCAAGGCCCCGCCTCCGGAGGGCTCAAAAACATTCAGTACTTC. It encodes CASSQGPASGGLKNIQYF.

This rearrangement joins TRBV5-1 to TRBJ1-1; 8 bases match TRBD1. This CDR3 comprises 14 residues. In germline, CDR1 is SGHRS, CDR2 YFSETQ. After removal of 5 bases from V and 0 bases from J, the junction contained 3 bases not matched to a gene. The CDR3 bases are TGCGCCAGCAGTCCGGGACAGGTGAACACTGAAGCTTTCTTT. Protein: CASSPGQVNTEAFF.

As for this clone: An end of the junction does not agree with germline; a read error may underlie this. In the same sample, other DNA sequences code for this CDR3. The chain has TRBV7-2 and TRBJ1-3; 7 bases fit TRBD1. The CDR3 consists of 18 residues. The germline V gene has CDR1 SGHTA and CDR2 FQGNSA. CDR3 nucleotides: TGTGCTAGCAGCCCGGGGGACAGACATCCCAGCTCTGGAAACACCATATATTTT. This encodes CASSPGDRHPSSGNTIYF. Combining the CDR3 with reference TRBV7-2 and TRBJ1-3 gives the whole variable domain GAGVSQSPSNKVTEKGKDVELRCDPISGHTALYWYRQSLGQGLEFLIYFQGNSAPDKSGLPSDRFSAERTGGSVSTLTIQRTQQEDSAVYLCASSPGDRHPSSGNTIYFGEGSWLTVV.

The V gene is TRBV30, the J gene TRBJ1-4; 7 bases line up with TRBD1. V lost 4 bases and J lost 2; bases outside the gene matches: 7. Germline-derived CDR1 and CDR2 are GTSNPN and SVGIG (reference sequence). CDR3 size: 15 residues. The CDR3 protein is CAWIGGTATNEKLFF. CDR3 sequence (DNA): TGTGCCTGGATAGGCGGGACAGCCACTAATGAAAAACTGTTTTTT.

The chain is built from TRBV6-1 and TRBJ2-7; possibly TRBD2 for D (7 bases). CDR1 and CDR2 from the germline V gene are MNHNS and SASEGT. This CDR3 is 15 amino acids long. V was pared by 5 bases and J by 4 bases, with 18 bases between. CDR3 region: CASSSVWGGGYEQYF. The CDR3 DNA follows: TGTGCCAGCAGTAGTGTCTGGGGGGGCGGTTACGAGCAGTACTTC.

The V call is TRBV5-1, the J call TRBJ2-3; 9 bases are shared with TRBD2. The V gene end was trimmed by 0 bases and the J gene end by 2 bases; junction bases not matched to a gene: 4. The CDR3 spans 16 residues. CDR1 and CDR2 from the germline V gene are SGHRS and YFSETQ. The CDR3, as DNA: TGCGCCAGCAGCTTGGGTAGCGGGGGCCCCACAGATACGCAGTATTTT. Its protein is CASSLGSGGPTDTQYF.

Notes on this clone: Within the sample, other DNA sequences also encode this same CDR3. The J gene is TRBJ1-1, the V gene TRBV18; TRBD1 might be the D (5 bases). Germline V gene data show CDR1 as KGHSH and CDR2 as LQKENI. CDR3 length: 13 residues. With 4 bases removed from V and 1 base from J, the gap between germline ends came to 7 bases. The CDR3 DNA sequence: TGTGCCAGCTCACTTACAGGGAACACTGAAGCTTTCTTT. The encoded protein is CASSLTGNTEAFF.

This sequence joins TRBV2 and TRBJ2-7; TRBD1 is a possible D gene (6 bases). The CDR3 totals 17 residues. Trimming shortened V by 0 bases and J by 6 bases, and 21 bases separated the two germline ends. Looked up from germline, CDR1 is SNHLY and CDR2 is FYNNEI. CDR3 coding DNA: TGTGCCAGCAGTGAAGCCTACAAAACAGGGATAACGGGCGAGCAGTACTTC. As protein: CASSEAYKTGITGEQYF.

The J gene is TRBJ2-5, the V gene TRBV4-1; a weak D match, TRBD2 (6 bases). V was pared by 1 base and J by 5 bases, with 11 bases between. CDR1 is MGHRA and CDR2 is YSYEKL in the germline V gene. This CDR3 comprises 14 residues. The CDR3 sequence: CASSQGGTGETQYF. The CDR3, as DNA: TGCGCCAGCAGCCAAGGCGGGACGGGGGAGACCCAGTACTTC.

Comment on this clone: Additional DNA sequences in this sample encode the identical CDR3. J is TRBJ2-7 and V is TRBV18; 8 bases line up with TRBD1. Germline loops: CDR1 KGHSH, CDR2 LQKENI. The ends lost 3 bases at V and 0 bases at J; junction bases unmatched: 1. The CDR3 is 14 residues long. CDR3 region: CASSPGTGSYEQYF. CDR3 DNA sequence: TGTGCCAGCTCACCCGGGACAGGCTCCTACGAGCAGTACTTC.

This chain links TRBV6-5 with TRBJ1-2; D is possibly TRBD1 (5 bases). Germline values: CDR1 MNHEY, CDR2 SVGAGI. CDR3 length equals 13 residues. V dropped 7 bases and J dropped 4 bases, with 13 bases sitting between them. The CDR3 here is CASTPLGGYGYTF. CDR3 DNA: TGTGCCAGCACCCCCCTGGGGGGCTATGGCTACACCTTC.

The V gene is TRBV5-1, the J gene TRBJ1-6; no reliable D call. This CDR3 contains 16 residues. V was cut by 2 bases and J by 3 bases, with 12 bases left in between. The germline gives CDR1 SGHRS, CDR2 YFSETQ. The chain's CDR3 is CASSFTPGDYNSPLHF. Here the CDR3 DNA reads TGCGCCAGCAGCTTTACTCCGGGAGACTATAATTCACCCCTCCACTTT.

CDR3 DNA sequence: TGCAGCGTTGGGGACAGCCCCAATCAGCCCCAGCATTTT. Translation: CSVGDSPNQPQHF. This chain connects TRBV29-1 to TRBJ1-5; 7 nucleotides match TRBD1. With V trimmed by 4 bases and J by 3 bases, 3 bases remained unmatched. CDR3 size: 13 residues. CDR1 SQVTM and CDR2 ANQGSEA come from the germline V gene.

This clone is a singleton in its sample. This chain uses TRBV9 with TRBJ2-5; D is perhaps TRBD1 (5 bases). Germline V lookup: CDR1 SGDLS, CDR2 YYNGEE. Trimming cost V 4 bases and J 4 bases, with 14 bases left between them. The CDR3 length is 14 residues. The CDR3 DNA sequence: TGTGCCAGCAGCCCCCGGCAGGGTCGAGAGACCCAGTACTTC. It translates to CASSPRQGRETQYF. Drawing the rest from reference TRBV9 and TRBJ2-5, the complete variable domain is DSGVTQTPKHLITATGQRVTLRCSPRSGDLSVYWYQQSLDQGLQFLIQYYNGEERAKGNILERFSAQQFPDLHSELNLSSLELGDSALYFCASSPRQGRETQYFGPGTRLLVL.